Below are 16 T cell receptor beta chains sequenced from a single sample in a study of blood T cell repertoires in COVID-19. Sequenced by immunoSEQ multiplex PCR; TCRdb stores in-frame clones only, minus some. The table shows about 64,000 clones, with more than 60% occurring only once. The sequenced sample was peripheral blood. The receptors derive from a human donor in a cohort sampled during active COVID-19.

The V and J genes are TRBV5-5 and TRBJ2-7; TRBD1 matches 7 bases. The V gene end was trimmed by 5 bases and the J gene end by 10 bases; junction bases not matched to a gene: 6. The CDR3 loop spans 11 amino acids. Germline V gene lookup returns CDR1 SGHKS and CDR2 YYEKEE (reference sequence). The CDR3 region is CASSTTGNQYF. In DNA, the CDR3 is TGTGCCAGCAGTACGACAGGGAATCAGTACTTC.

This clone has just one count. The chain is built from TRBV12-3 or TRBV12-4 and TRBJ2-7; tentative D call: TRBD1 (5 bases). Trimming pared 8 bases from V and 4 bases from J, leaving 9 bases between. This CDR3 contains 11 residues. The CDR3 bases are TGTGCCAGCTCACAGGCGTACGAGCAGTACTTC. Protein product: CASSQAYEQYF.

The chain joins TRBV11-3 to TRBJ2-2, with TRBD2 matching 11 bases. From germline, CDR1 is SGHNT and CDR2 YENEEA. The length of the CDR3 is 17 residues. The J segment lost 4 bases and the V segment lost 4 bases, leaving 8 bases of the junction unmatched. For the CDR3, the DNA is TGTGCCAGCAGCTCCCGACTAGCGGGAAGAGGCACCGGGGAGCTGTTTTTT. Translating it yields CASSSRLAGRGTGELFF.

CDR3 in amino acids: CASSSRGTSGIADTQYF. The CDR3 DNA follows: TGCGCCAGCAGCAGCAGGGGGACTAGCGGGATCGCAGATACGCAGTATTTT. This chain uses TRBV5-1 with TRBJ2-3; 13 bases match TRBD2. V trimming: 4 bases; J trimming: 4 bases; junction bases outside the gene matches: 9. This CDR3 spans 17 amino acids. Germline V lookup: CDR1 SGHRS, CDR2 YFSETQ. Full variable domain (missing parts from reference TRBV5-1 and TRBJ2-3): KAGVTQTPRYLIKTRGQQVTLSCSPISGHRSVSWYQQTPGQGLQFLFEYFSETQRNKGNFPGRFSGRQFSNSRSEMNVSTLELGDSALYLCASSSRGTSGIADTQYFGPGTRLTVL.

The chain is built from TRBV19 and TRBJ2-1; tentatively, D is TRBD1 (5 bases). V was trimmed by 6 bases and J by 7 bases, leaving 16 bases between them. Germline assignment: CDR1 LNHDA and CDR2 SQIVND (reference sequence). The CDR3 spans 14 residues. The CDR3 bases are TGTGCCAGTAGGGTAATAGCAGGGAATAATGAGCAGTTCTTC. Translated, it gives CASRVIAGNNEQFF.

This clone was observed a few times. This chain links TRBV6-4 with TRBJ2-1; the D gene is possibly TRBD2 (5 bases). Germline V gene lookup returns CDR1 MRHNA and CDR2 SNTAGT. V lost 2 bases and J lost 10, with 12 bases in between. The CDR3 covers 13 residues. In nucleotides, the CDR3 is TGTGCCAGCAGTGACACGCCGACGGGGGAGCAGTTCTTC. Translating it yields CASSDTPTGEQFF.

The rearrangement links TRBV9 to TRBJ2-1, with a tentative D call TRBD1 (5 bases). V shed 5 bases and J shed 5 bases, with 17 bases lying between them. The CDR3 has 15 residues. Germline V gene sequence: CDR1 SGDLS, CDR2 YYNGEE. CDR3 region: CASRGSGHGHNEQFF. The CDR3 DNA follows: TGTGCCAGCAGGGGATCAGGGCATGGCCACAATGAGCAGTTCTTC.

With respect to this clone: Other DNA sequences from this sample encode an identical CDR3 as well. This rearrangement joins TRBV12-3 or TRBV12-4 to TRBJ2-7; TRBD1 matches 9 bases. V lost 7 bases and J lost 7; bases outside the gene matches: 8. The length of the CDR3 is 13 residues. The CDR3 region has the DNA TGTGCCAGCACCCAACAGGGGGCTGGAGAGCAGTACTTC. Protein sequence: CASTQQGAGEQYF.

The chain combines TRBV27 with TRBJ2-7; tentative D call: TRBD1 (5 bases). The CDR3 has 15 residues. V was clipped by 2 bases and J by 6 bases, with 17 bases between them. Germline CDR1 reads MNHEY; CDR2 reads SMNVEV (reference sequence). CDR3 protein: CASSLQQARYAEQYF. The CDR3 nucleotides read TGTGCCAGCAGTTTACAACAGGCTCGTTACGCCGAGCAGTACTTC.

V usage is TRBV7-2 and J usage is TRBJ1-3; TRBD1 aligns across 9 bases. Per germline, CDR1 SGHTA and CDR2 FQGNSA. This CDR3 region has 15 residues. Trimming cost V 1 base and J 8 bases; bases outside gene matches: 6. This CDR3 is CASSLDGTGRDTIYF. Written as DNA, the CDR3 is TGTGCCAGCAGCTTAGACGGGACAGGGAGGGACACCATATATTTT.

Only one count was recorded for this clone. The chain uses TRBV12-5 and TRBJ1-2, with TRBD1 identical over 11 bases. The CDR3 runs to 16 residues. The germline V gene has CDR1 LGHNT and CDR2 FRNRAP. Trimming cost V 3 bases and J 3 bases; bases outside gene matches: 6. The CDR3 loop reads CASGLPQGQGDYGYTF. CDR3 sequence (DNA): TGTGCTAGTGGTTTACCTCAGGGACAGGGGGACTATGGCTACACCTTC. The whole variable domain, filled in from reference TRBV12-5 and TRBJ1-2, reads DARVTQTPRHKVTEMGQEVTMRCQPILGHNTVFWYRQTMMQGLELLAYFRNRAPLDDSGMPKDRFSAEMPDATLATLKIQPSEPRDSAVYFCASGLPQGQGDYGYTFGSGTRLTVV.

The V and J genes are TRBV7-2 and TRBJ1-1, with 10 bases lining up with TRBD1. Looked up from germline, CDR1 is SGHTA and CDR2 is FQGNSA. The CDR3 contains 15 residues. Unmatched junction bases numbered 6, after V lost 5 bases and J lost 3 bases. CDR3 loop: CASSPGQGRYTEAFF. As DNA, the CDR3 is TGTGCCAGCAGCCCGGGACAGGGGCGTTACACTGAAGCTTTCTTT.

The sample holds one count of this clone. The rearrangement links TRBV3-1 (or the pseudogene TRBV3-2) to TRBJ1-4, with a possible D match to TRBD1 (5 bases). The CDR3 contains 15 residues. The germline V gene has CDR1 LGHDT and CDR2 YNNKEL (reference sequence). With 1 base removed from V and 5 bases from J, the gap between germline ends came to 11 bases. The CDR3 DNA reads as TGTGCCAGCAGCCAAGCCGGGGGGGGGAATGAAAAACTGTTTTTT. Translated: CASSQAGGGNEKLFF.

The chain links TRBV9 to TRBJ2-7; 7 bases map to TRBD2. The V and J ends lost 2 bases and 0 bases, in that order; junction bases with no gene match: 2. Germline V gives CDR1 SGDLS, CDR2 YYNGEE. The CDR3 is made up of 14 amino acids. CDR3 bases: TGTGCCAGCAGCGTGGGGACTAACTCCTACGAGCAGTACTTC. Protein sequence: CASSVGTNSYEQYF.

The V and J genes are TRBV2 and TRBJ2-3, with 11 bases lining up with TRBD1. The CDR3 runs 15 residues. The junction had 3 bases not matched to a gene; V was cut back by 3 bases and J by 4 bases. Germline CDR1 reads SNHLY; CDR2 reads FYNNEI. The CDR3 region has the DNA TGTGCCAGCAGTGAGTCGGGACAGGGGGCAGATACGCAGTATTTT. It specifies CASSESGQGADTQYF.

The V call is TRBV28, the J call TRBJ1-1; 9 nucleotides line up with TRBD1. Germline CDR1 MDHEN, CDR2 SYDVKM. The V gene end was trimmed by 6 bases and the J gene end by 0 bases; junction bases not matched to a gene: 8. The CDR3 runs 16 residues. Here the CDR3 reads CASRGQGKGLNTEAFF. The CDR3 DNA sequence: TGTGCCAGCAGAGGACAGGGGAAGGGCTTGAACACTGAAGCTTTCTTT.